The source of this T cell receptor beta chain is a study of T cell responses to AZD1222 COVID-19 vaccine. Notes on this clone: Its specificity is not known.

Profiled with immunoSEQ multiplex PCR; TCRdb holds only in-frame clones, not every one. The repertoire includes some 200,000 clones, approximately 91% of them detected once, and 0.99% sits in the top ten. Overall study results and limits: All repertoire sampling was performed exclusively after the peak T cell response.

Germline V gene data show CDR1 as SEHNR and CDR2 as FQNEAQ (reference sequence). This CDR3 is built from 11 residues. The V gene lost 4 bases and the J gene lost 8 bases, with 8 bases spanning the gap. The chain has TRBV7-9 and TRBJ1-2; D is uncertain. The clonotype comes from an adult in good health. The sample consisted of peripheral blood, taken on day 0 of AZD1222 vaccination. The CDR3 sequence: CASSSPKGYTF. The CDR3 nucleotides are TGTGCCAGCAGCTCCCCGAAGGGCTACACCTTC.